The T cell receptor (beta chain) under discussion was sequenced for a study of blood T cell repertoires in COVID-19 (dated by TCRdb to 2018 to 2020). About the study as a whole: The collaborator samples originated in the United States, Italy and Spain and spanned the acute and convalescent phases of COVID-19. Samples were obtained from the ongoing ImmuneRACE study (first 160 participants) and from over 1,000 subjects provided by 6 global collaborators. The material from the prospective study consisted of cDNA or gDNA derived from T cells, B-cell-depleted T cells, or PBMCs. HLA class I and class II types, where available, came from metadata supplied by the sample provider rather than from assay-based typing. Deeply sampled blood TCRbeta repertoires from subjects exposed to, actively infected with, or recovered from COVID-19 were included in the dataset. Sample metadata almost always included a de-identified subject ID, COVID-19 status, age in years and sex. The repertoires were released in a freely available public database meant as a resource for research on the immune response to SARS-CoV-2. The investigation overall reported the following: The amount of clinical and demographic metadata varied by source and participant and was provided uncurated.

Collaborating institutions collected whole blood in K2EDTA tubes following their own protocols. Collaborator samples were shipped for TCRbeta analysis as frozen whole blood, isolated PBMCs, or DNA extracted from either sample type. The CDR3, from cysteine to phenylalanine, totals 14 residues. Only the CDR3 portion is preserved as DNA: 42 bases, with reading frame beginning at the first base. CDR1 and CDR2 are drawn from the germline V gene (reference sequence): GTSNPN, SVGIG. A note on this clone: It has no known antigen specificity. The input lacks base qualities; no much larger clone sits a single base away.

TCRbeta CDR3 regions were amplified from genomic DNA by means of the immunoSEQ Assay, a bias-controlled multiplex PCR. Per the original workflow: Within the assay, amplification of reference gene primers was used to estimate how many nucleated cells each sample contained. To quantify the absolute abundance of each unique TCRbeta CDR3 rearrangement, sequence reads were collapsed and filtered. For each sample, productive Simpson clonality was calculated as the square root of Simpson's diversity index across productive rearrangements. The table was pulled from immuneACCESS by TCRdb, which kept in-frame rearrangements only. Such tables lose some clones; where checked, under half of the loss comes from unresolved V genes, and the rest has no known cause. V, J and clone size are those of that table, while D and trimming were read from the DNA. The sample includes roughly 40,000 clones, with around nine tenths observed a single time. Roughly 5.7% of the sample is held by the ten biggest clonotypes.

Sequences were obtained from peripheral blood. The V gene is TRBV30 and the J gene is TRBJ2-5, and possibly TRBD1, on 6 matching bases. This TCR was recovered from a human donor in a cohort sampled during active COVID-19. The DNA is TGTGCTACGGGACCGGGACATGCTGGAGAGACCCAGTACTTC. It is translated as CATGPGHAGETQYF. Full variable domain (CDR3 extended with the reference TRBV30 and TRBJ2-5 proteins): SQTIHQWPATLVQPVGSPLSLECTVEGTSNPNLYWYRQAAGRGLQLLFYSVGIGQISSEVPQNLSASRPQDRQFILSSKKLLLSDSGFYLCATGPGHAGETQYFGPGTRLLVL.